This T cell receptor beta chain was found in a study of technical replicates of blood from a few donors. There are 13 residues in the CDR3. V dropped 6 bases and J dropped 5; count of bases not matched to a gene: 6. In germline, CDR1 is SGHKS, CDR2 YYEKEE (reference sequence). Generated by immunoSEQ multiplex PCR, the TCRdb table keeps only in-frame clones and is missing some. There are some 75,000 clones in the sample; 96% occur only once, and about 0.33% lies in the top ten. The source material was T cells isolated from PBMCs. The clonotype was recovered from a human donor in good health. V usage is TRBV5-5 and J usage is TRBJ2-5, with 8 bases aligning to TRBD2. Here the CDR3 DNA reads TGTGCCAGCATGGGACTAGTCCTTGAGACCCAGTACTTC. Translating gives CASMGLVLETQYF.